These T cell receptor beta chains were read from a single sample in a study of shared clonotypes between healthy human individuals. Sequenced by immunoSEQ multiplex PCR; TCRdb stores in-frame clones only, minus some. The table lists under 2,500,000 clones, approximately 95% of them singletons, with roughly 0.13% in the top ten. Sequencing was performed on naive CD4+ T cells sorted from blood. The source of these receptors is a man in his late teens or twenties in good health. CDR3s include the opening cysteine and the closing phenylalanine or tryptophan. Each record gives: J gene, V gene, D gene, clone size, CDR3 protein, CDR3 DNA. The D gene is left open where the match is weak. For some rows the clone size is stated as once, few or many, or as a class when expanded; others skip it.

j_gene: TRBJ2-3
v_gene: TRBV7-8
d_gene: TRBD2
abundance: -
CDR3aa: CASSSITSGANTDTQYF
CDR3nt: TGTGCCAGCAGCTCGATAACTAGCGGGGCAAATACAGATACGCAGTATTTT

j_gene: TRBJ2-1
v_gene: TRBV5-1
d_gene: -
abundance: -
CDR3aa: CASSLGVAAYEQFF
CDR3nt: TGCGCCAGCAGCTTGGGAGTAGCCGCTTATGAGCAGTTCTTC

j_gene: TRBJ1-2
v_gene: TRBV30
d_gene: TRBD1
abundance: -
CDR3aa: CARSETGSGGYTF
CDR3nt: TGTGCCCGGAGCGAGACAGGGAGCGGTGGCTACACCTTC

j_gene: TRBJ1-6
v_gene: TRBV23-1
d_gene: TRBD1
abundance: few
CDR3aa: CASSQSTGQEYSPLHF
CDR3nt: TGCGCCAGCAGTCAATCCACGGGACAGGAGTATTCACCCCTCCACTTT

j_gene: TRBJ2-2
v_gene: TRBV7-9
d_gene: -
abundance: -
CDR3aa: CASSFVGITGELFF
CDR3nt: TGTGCCAGCAGCTTCGTTGGGATCACCGGGGAGCTGTTTTTT

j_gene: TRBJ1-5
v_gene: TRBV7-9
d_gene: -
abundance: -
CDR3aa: CASSLVGLGNQPQHF
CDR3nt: TGTGCCAGCAGCTTAGTGGGATTGGGCAATCAGCCCCAGCATTTT

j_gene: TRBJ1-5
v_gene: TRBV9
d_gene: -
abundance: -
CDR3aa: CASSVGQNQPQHF
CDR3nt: TGTGCCAGCAGCGTTGGGCAGAATCAGCCCCAGCATTTT

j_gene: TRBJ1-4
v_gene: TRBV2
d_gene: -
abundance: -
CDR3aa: CASSEFLLSEKLFF
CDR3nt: TGTGCCAGCAGTGAGTTCCTTCTGAGTGAAAAACTGTTTTTT

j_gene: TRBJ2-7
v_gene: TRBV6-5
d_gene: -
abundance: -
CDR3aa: CASSYSPSGLSYEQYF
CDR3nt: TGTGCCAGCAGTTACTCCCCCAGCGGCCTCTCCTACGAGCAGTACTTC

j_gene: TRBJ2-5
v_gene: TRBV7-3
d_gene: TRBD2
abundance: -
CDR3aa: CASSPGASGGQEQYF
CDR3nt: TGTGCCAGCAGCCCCGGGGCTAGCGGGGGTCAAGAGCAGTACTTC

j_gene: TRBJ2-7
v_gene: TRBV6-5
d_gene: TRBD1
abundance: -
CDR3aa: CASSYSRTGFSYEQYF
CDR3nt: TGTGCCAGCAGTTACTCGAGGACAGGATTCTCCTACGAGCAGTACTTC

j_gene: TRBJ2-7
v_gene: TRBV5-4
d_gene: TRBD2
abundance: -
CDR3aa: CASSAPPGTRAYEQYF
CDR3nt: TGTGCCAGCAGCGCTCCGCCCGGGACTAGAGCCTACGAGCAGTACTTC

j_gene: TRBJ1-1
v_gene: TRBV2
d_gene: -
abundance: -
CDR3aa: CASSEVAPPGEAFF
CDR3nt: TGTGCCAGCAGTGAAGTCGCCCCCCCCGGTGAAGCTTTCTTT

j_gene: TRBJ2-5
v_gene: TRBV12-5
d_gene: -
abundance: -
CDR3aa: CASSRVLETQYF
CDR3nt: TGTGCTAGTTCACGGGTCTTGGAGACCCAGTACTTC

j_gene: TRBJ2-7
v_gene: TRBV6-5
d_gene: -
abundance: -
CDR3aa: CASSYSEAGSYEQYF
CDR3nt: TGTGCCAGCAGTTACTCTGAGGCTGGCTCCTACGAGCAGTACTTC

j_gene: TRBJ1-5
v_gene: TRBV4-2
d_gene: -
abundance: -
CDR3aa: CASSQERQDNQPQHF
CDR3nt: TGTGCCAGCAGCCAAGAGAGACAAGACAATCAGCCCCAGCATTTT

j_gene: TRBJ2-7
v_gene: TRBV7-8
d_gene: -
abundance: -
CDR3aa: CASSMTRYEQYF
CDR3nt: TGTGCCAGCAGCATGACTCGTTACGAGCAGTACTTC

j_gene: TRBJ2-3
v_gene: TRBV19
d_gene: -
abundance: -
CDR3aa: CASSRPGEGTDTQYF
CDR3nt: TGTGCCAGTAGTCGCCCAGGGGAGGGCACAGATACGCAGTATTTT

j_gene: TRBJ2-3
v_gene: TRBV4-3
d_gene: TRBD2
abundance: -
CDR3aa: CASRLAGTDTQYF
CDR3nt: TGCGCCAGCAGACTAGCGGGCACAGATACGCAGTATTTT

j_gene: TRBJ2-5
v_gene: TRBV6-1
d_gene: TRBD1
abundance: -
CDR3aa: CAIATGMGETQYF
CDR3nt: TGTGCCATAGCGACAGGGATGGGAGAGACCCAGTACTTC

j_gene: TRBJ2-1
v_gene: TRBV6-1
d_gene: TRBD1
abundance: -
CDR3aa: CASYPGQGKHNEQFF
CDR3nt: TGTGCCAGTTACCCGGGACAGGGGAAACACAATGAGCAGTTCTTC

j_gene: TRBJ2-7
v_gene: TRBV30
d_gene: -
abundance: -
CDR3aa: CAWSKASNEVYEQYF
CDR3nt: TGTGCCTGGAGTAAGGCAAGCAACGAGGTCTACGAGCAGTACTTC

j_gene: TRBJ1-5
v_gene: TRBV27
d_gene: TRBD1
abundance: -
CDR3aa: CASSPGQGDQPQHF
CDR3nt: TGTGCCAGCAGTCCTGGACAGGGGGATCAGCCCCAGCATTTT

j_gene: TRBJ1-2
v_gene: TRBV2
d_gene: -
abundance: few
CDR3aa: CASMSGTDGYTF
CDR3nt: TGTGCCAGCATGTCGGGAACGGATGGCTACACCTTC

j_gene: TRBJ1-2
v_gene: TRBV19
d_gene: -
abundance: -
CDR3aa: CARKQGAAPGLRDYTF
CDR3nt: TGTGCCAGGAAACAGGGTGCCGCACCGGGCCTTCGTGACTACACCTTC

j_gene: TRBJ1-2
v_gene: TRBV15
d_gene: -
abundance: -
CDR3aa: CATSRGGGLSNYGYTF
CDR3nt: TGTGCCACCAGCAGAGGCGGGGGCCTCAGCAACTATGGCTACACCTTC

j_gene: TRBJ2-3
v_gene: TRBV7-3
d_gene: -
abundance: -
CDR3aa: CASSSVFLTDTQYF
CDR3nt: TGTGCCAGCAGTTCGGTCTTCCTCACAGATACGCAGTATTTT

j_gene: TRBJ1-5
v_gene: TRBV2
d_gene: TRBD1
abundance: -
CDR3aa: CASGDRAGNQPQHF
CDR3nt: TGTGCCAGCGGGGACAGGGCTGGCAATCAGCCCCAGCATTTT

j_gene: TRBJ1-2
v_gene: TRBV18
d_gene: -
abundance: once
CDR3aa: CASSPTGNGNYGYTF
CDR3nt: TGTGCCAGCTCACCTACAGGGAACGGTAACTATGGCTACACCTTC

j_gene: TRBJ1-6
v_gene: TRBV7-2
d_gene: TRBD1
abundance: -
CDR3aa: CASSLATGGFYSPLHF
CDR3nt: TGTGCCAGCAGCTTGGCGACAGGGGGTTTCTACTCACCCCTCCACTTT

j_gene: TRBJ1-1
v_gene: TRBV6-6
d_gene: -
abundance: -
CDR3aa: CASLLSLNTEAFF
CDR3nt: TGTGCCAGCCTCCTCTCCCTGAACACTGAAGCTTTCTTT

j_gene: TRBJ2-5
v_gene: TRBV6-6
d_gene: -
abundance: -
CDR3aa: CASRLTRGETQYF
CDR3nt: TGTGCCAGCAGGCTGACCCGTGGGGAGACCCAGTACTTC

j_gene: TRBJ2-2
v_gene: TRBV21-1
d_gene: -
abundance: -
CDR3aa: CASSTTTGSNTGELFF
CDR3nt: TGTGCCAGCAGCACCACGACAGGGTCGAACACCGGGGAGCTGTTTTTT

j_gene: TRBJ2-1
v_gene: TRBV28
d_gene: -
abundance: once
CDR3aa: CASSLEGYEQFF
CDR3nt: TGTGCCAGCAGTTTAGAAGGGTATGAGCAGTTCTTC

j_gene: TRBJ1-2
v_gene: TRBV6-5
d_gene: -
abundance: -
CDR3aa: CASSPSGTYGYTF
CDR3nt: TGTGCCAGCAGCCCTTCCGGGACATATGGCTACACCTTC

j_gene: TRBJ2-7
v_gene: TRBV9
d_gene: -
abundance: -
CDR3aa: CASSEGGRAIDEQYF
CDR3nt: TGTGCCAGCAGCGAGGGGGGCAGGGCGATTGATGAGCAGTACTTC

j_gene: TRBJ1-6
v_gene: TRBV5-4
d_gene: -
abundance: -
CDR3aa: CASSLEGTNSPLHF
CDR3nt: TGTGCCAGCAGCTTGGAGGGTACTAATTCACCCCTCCACTTT

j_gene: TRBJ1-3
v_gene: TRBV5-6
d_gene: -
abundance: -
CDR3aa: CASRPSSGNTIYF
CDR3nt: TGTGCCAGCAGGCCCAGCTCTGGAAACACCATATATTTT

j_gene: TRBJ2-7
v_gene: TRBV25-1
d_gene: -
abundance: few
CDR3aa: CASSDNRKQYF
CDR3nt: TGTGCCAGCAGTGACAACCGAAAGCAGTACTTC

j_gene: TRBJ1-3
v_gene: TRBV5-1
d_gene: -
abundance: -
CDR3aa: CASSLSGGSGNTIYF
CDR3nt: TGCGCCAGCAGCTTGAGTGGTGGCTCTGGAAACACCATATATTTT

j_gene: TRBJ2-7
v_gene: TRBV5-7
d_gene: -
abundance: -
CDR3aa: CASNPGLRDNYEQYF
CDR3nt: TGTGCCAGCAACCCCGGGCTCAGGGACAACTACGAGCAGTACTTC

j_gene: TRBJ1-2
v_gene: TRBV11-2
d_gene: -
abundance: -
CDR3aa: CASSLGDTYYGYTF
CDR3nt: TGTGCCAGCAGCTTAGGGGACACATACTATGGCTACACCTTC

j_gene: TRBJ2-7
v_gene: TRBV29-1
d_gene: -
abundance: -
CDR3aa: CSVGDGSYEQYF
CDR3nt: TGCAGCGTTGGCGACGGCTCCTACGAGCAGTACTTC

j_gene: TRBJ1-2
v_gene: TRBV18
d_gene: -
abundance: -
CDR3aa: CASSQDRNYGYTF
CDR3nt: TGTGCCAGCTCACAGGACAGAAACTATGGCTACACCTTC

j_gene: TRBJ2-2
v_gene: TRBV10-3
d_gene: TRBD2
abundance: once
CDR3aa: CAMRAGEDTGELFF
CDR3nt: TGTGCCATGAGAGCGGGAGAAGACACCGGGGAGCTGTTTTTT

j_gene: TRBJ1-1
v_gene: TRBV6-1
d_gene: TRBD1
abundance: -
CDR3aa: CASSEADRVVTEAFF
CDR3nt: TGTGCCAGCAGTGAAGCCGACAGGGTTGTCACTGAAGCTTTCTTT

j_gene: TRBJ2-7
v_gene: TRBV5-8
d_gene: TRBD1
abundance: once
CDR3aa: CASSSRDRGYF
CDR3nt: TGTGCCAGCAGCTCACGGGACAGGGGGTACTTC

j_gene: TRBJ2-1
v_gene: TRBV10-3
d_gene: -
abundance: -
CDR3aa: CAIRAGLLNEQFF
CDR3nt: TGTGCCATCAGGGCGGGACTTCTCAATGAGCAGTTCTTC

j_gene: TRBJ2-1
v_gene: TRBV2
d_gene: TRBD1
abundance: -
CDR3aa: CASSAGQGHYNEQFF
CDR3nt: TGTGCCAGCAGTGCCGGACAGGGCCATTACAATGAGCAGTTCTTC

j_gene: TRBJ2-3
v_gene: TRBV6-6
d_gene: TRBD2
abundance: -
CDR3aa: CASSYAGGRPTDTQYF
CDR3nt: TGTGCCAGCAGTTACGCAGGCGGGAGGCCCACAGATACGCAGTATTTT

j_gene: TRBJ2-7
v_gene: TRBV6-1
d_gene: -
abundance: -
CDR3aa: CASSAQGWDEQYF
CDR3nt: TGTGCCAGCAGTGCACAGGGTTGGGACGAGCAGTACTTC

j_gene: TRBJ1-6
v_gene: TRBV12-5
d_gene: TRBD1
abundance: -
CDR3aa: CASGLVPNSQGANSPLHF
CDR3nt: TGTGCTAGTGGTTTGGTACCCAATTCACAGGGGGCGAATTCACCCCTCCACTTT

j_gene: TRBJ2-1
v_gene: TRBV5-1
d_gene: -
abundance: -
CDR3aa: CASSSGYSYNEQFF
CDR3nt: TGCGCCAGCAGCTCAGGGTACTCCTACAATGAGCAGTTCTTC

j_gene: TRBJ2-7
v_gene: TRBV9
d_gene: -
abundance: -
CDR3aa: CASSPVAAFYEQYF
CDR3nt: TGTGCCAGCAGCCCAGTAGCGGCCTTCTACGAGCAGTACTTC